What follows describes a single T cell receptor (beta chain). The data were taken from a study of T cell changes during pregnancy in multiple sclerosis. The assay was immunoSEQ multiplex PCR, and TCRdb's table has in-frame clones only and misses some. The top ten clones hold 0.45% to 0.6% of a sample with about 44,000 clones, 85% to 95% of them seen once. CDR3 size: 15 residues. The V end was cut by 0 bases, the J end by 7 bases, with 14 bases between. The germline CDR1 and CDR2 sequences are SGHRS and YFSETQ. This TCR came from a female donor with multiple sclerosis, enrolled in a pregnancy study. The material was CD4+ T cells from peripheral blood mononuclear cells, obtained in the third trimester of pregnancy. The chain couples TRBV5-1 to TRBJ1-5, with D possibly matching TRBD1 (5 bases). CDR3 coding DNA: TGCGCCAGCAGCTTGGAAGGAGAGAAGGGGCAGCCCCAGCATTTT. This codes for CASSLEGEKGQPQHF.